Listed below are T cell receptor beta chains from one sample, sequenced in a study of blood T cell repertoires in COVID-19. Here immunoSEQ multiplex PCR was the method, and the copy in TCRdb shows in-frame clones only, minus some. The sample carries around 100,000 clones, about 86% recorded once. The sequencing sample was made of peripheral blood. Receptors were obtained from a human donor in a cohort sampled during active COVID-19. Each CDR3 is given with its conserved first and last residue. Each record gives: J gene, clone size, D gene, V gene, CDR3 DNA, CDR3 protein. The D gene is left open where the match is weak. Expanded clones are given a class, and other clones once, few, many or no size at all.

TRBJ2-7,.,TRBD1,TRBV18,TGTGCCAGCTCACCCTCCGGGACAGGGTTCTACGAGCAGTACTTC,CASSPSGTGFYEQYF
TRBJ2-2,.,TRBD1,TRBV15,TGTGCCACCAGCAGAGAAGGGGGCGACACCGGGGAGCTGTTTTTT,CATSREGGDTGELFF
TRBJ1-4,.,TRBD1,TRBV5-5,TGTGCCAGCAGCTTTAGGGGACAGAGGCCCAGTAGTAATGAAAAACTGTTTTTT,CASSFRGQRPSSNEKLFF
TRBJ1-1,.,.,TRBV27,TGTGCCAGCAGTTTTCAGGGATTCACTGAAGCTTTCTTT,CASSFQGFTEAFF
TRBJ2-6,once,.,TRBV18,TGTGCCAGCTCACCTCAGGGCCTCAGCTCTGGGGCCAACGTCCTGACTTTC,CASSPQGLSSGANVLTF
TRBJ1-5,.,.,TRBV19,TGTGCCAGTAGTACCCGCCTCGGGGGTAGCAATCAGCCCCAGCATTTT,CASSTRLGGSNQPQHF
TRBJ1-5,.,TRBD1,TRBV6-5,TGTGCCTCGGACAGGGGGGAAGGGCCCCAGCATTTT,CASDRGEGPQHF
TRBJ1-2,once,.,TRBV3-1/TRBV3-2,TGTGCCAGCAGCCAAGATCGGCGGCCTAGTACCTTC,CASSQDRRPSTF
TRBJ2-7,once,.,TRBV3-1/TRBV3-2,TGTGCCAGCAGCCAATTGGGGGGATACGAGCAGTACTTC,CASSQLGGYEQYF
TRBJ2-7,.,TRBD1,TRBV12-3/TRBV12-4,TGTGCCAGCAGTTCACAGGGGTACGAGCAGTACTTC,CASSSQGYEQYF
TRBJ2-7,.,TRBD2,TRBV27,TGTGCCAGCAGTTTCTCCACTAGCGTCGAGCAGTACTTC,CASSFSTSVEQYF
TRBJ2-3,.,TRBD2,TRBV6-5,TGTGCCAGCAGTTACTCGTCTAGCGGATTCACAGATACGCAGTATTTT,CASSYSSSGFTDTQYF
TRBJ1-4,.,.,TRBV19,TGTGCCAGTAGTATAGAAGGAGGGGCTAATGAAAAACTGTTTTTT,CASSIEGGANEKLFF
TRBJ2-7,.,TRBD2,TRBV9,TGTGCCAGTTCAAATACCGGGACTAGCGGCTCCTACGAGCAGTACTTC,CASSNTGTSGSYEQYF
TRBJ2-2,.,.,TRBV5-4,TGTGCCAGCAGCTTGACAGGGAACACCCGGGAGCTGTTTTTT,CASSLTGNTRELFF